The entry that follows covers one TCR beta chain sequence. Its target antigen remains unknown. Each CD8+ T cell subset was flow-sorted in triplicate, with over 250,000 cells per subset placed directly into RLT lysis buffer. To exclude memory contaminants, naive CD8+ T cells were stringently defined as CD45RO-CCR7+CD27+CD95-. Standard density gradient centrifugation was used to isolate peripheral blood mononuclear cells from buffy coats. A FACSAria III was used to flow-sort naive CXCR3-negative and CXCR3-positive CD8+ T cells. Total RNA was extracted from sorted cells with an RNeasy Mini Kit. The listed sequencing device is NextSeq 550. The Human TCR Profiling Kit (MiLaboratory) was used to prepare UMI-labeled 5' RACE TRB cDNA libraries. The full amount of extracted RNA was used for cDNA synthesis, and the full amount of resulting cDNA was used for PCR amplification. Libraries were prepared in parallel with an identical number of PCR cycles. In the source study's methods: With a requirement of at least two reads per UMI, MIGEC and MiXCR extracted about 50,000 +/- 10,000 unique UMI-labeled TRB cDNA molecules per library. An average of approximately 40,000 +/- 10,000 functional in-frame TRB CDR3 nucleotide clonotypes without stop codons was found per library. After each sample was downsampled to 5000 UMI-labeled TRB molecules, VDJtools was used to calculate diversity metrics such as normalized Shannon-Wiener and Chao1. VDJtools computed clonotype-size-weighted physicochemical properties of the central five CDR3 residues: interaction energy, strength, volume and Kidera factor 4. TCRdb reprocessed the reads and lists each CDR3 protein sequence as a single entry, with no DNA. The V and J calls and clone size come from TCRdb's table, not from the authors' own analysis. This sample's table carries roughly 100,000 distinct CDR3 sequences. 0.38% of the sample is taken by the ten largest.

This sample is part of a study of CXCR3-negative and CXCR3-positive naive CD8 T cells (dated by TCRdb to the late 2010s). With respect to the entire study: In total, approximately 150 million TRB reads were obtained, corresponding to roughly 1.5 +/- 0.3 million reads per library. Diversity and physicochemical repertoire analyses were performed on about a dozen donors pooled from two independent experiments. The TRBV-TRBJ cluster analysis covered naive subsets from a handful of donors and memory cells from 3 donors. Paper-wide results and their limitations: Freshly isolated PBMCs were used for most assays because CXCR3 expression went down partially after cryopreservation. Similar TRBV-TRBJ usage was shown by naive CXCR3-negative and CXCR3-positive cells from the same donor, whereas distinct patterns were shown by memory cells. Both naive subsets had comparably high repertoire diversity, while memory CD8+ T cells had much lower repertoire diversity. TRB CDR3s from CXCR3-positive naive cells showed higher hydrophobicity (lower Kidera factor 4), lower energy, and higher strength and volume indices than CXCR3-negative naive cells. Because surface CD5, which is linked to self-reactivity in mice, was comparable between the naive subsets, TCR interaction strength was also inferred from TRB CDR3 physicochemical properties.

Counted from cysteine to phenylalanine, this CDR3 has 15 amino acids. The protein alone is recorded here. CDR1 and CDR2 are read off the germline V gene as SNHLY and FYNNEI. Input material: naive CXCR3+ CD8+ T cells from blood. Read against the paper, the sample's cell subset or site label means: CD45RO-CCR7+CD27+CD95- naive CD8+ T cells expressing CXCR3 (TNR3+). This receptor chain uses TRBV2 and TRBJ2-1; the TCRdb call, TRBD1, lacks DNA for checking. The TCR sequence derives from a human donor in good health. Some clones in this sample may be carry-over from other donors' samples. The CDR3 in this case is CASSRLAGAPNEQFF. Extended through the reference TRBV2 and TRBJ2-1 proteins, this CDR3 yields the full variable domain: EPEVTQTPSHQVTQMGQEVILRCVPISNHLYFYWYRQILGQKVEFLVSFYNNEISEKSEIFDDQFSVERPDGSNFTLKIRSTKLEDSAMYFCASSRLAGAPNEQFFGPGTRLTVL.